A single sample gave rise to the 24 T cell receptor beta chains below, sequenced in a study of T cells in Graves' hyperthyroidism and ophthalmopathy. RNA transcripts yielded amplified TCR beta CDR3 regions. TCR CDR3 regions were first amplified by RT-PCR with HTBI primers. From the multiplex PCR reads, TCRdb called clonotypes with MiXCR, one entry per CDR3 protein. Among about 700,000 distinct CDR3 sequences listed, 45% were seen once. Sequenced sample: peripheral blood or thyroid tissue (not recorded which). The receptors were gathered from an adult man with Graves' disease, either hyperthyroidism or ophthalmopathy (not recorded which).

The V call is TRBV10-3, the J call TRBJ1-2; TRBD1 matches 7 bases. The V segment lost 5 bases and the J segment 3 bases; nucleotides outside the gene matches: 6. The CDR3 length is 14 residues. Germline values: CDR1 ENHRY, CDR2 SYGVKD. The CDR3 DNA is TGTGCCATCAGTTACGCCGGGACAGACTATGGCTACACCTTC. Encoded protein: CAISYAGTDYGYTF.

CDR3: CASRRDRVGGEQYF. The CDR3 nucleotides read TGTGCCAGCAGGCGGGACAGGGTTGGAGGCGAGCAGTACTTC. The chain joins TRBV2 to TRBJ2-7; 9 positions agree with TRBD1. V was pared by 6 bases and J by 6 bases, with 9 bases of the junction left unmatched. The CDR3 is 14 residues long. Germline values: CDR1 SNHLY, CDR2 FYNNEI.

There are many counts of this clonotype. V usage is TRBV13 and J usage is TRBJ1-6, with 11 bases aligning to TRBD1. This CDR3 spans 15 amino acids. V lost 5 bases and J lost 11; bases outside the gene matches: 8. CDR1 is PRHDT, CDR2 FYEKMQ, per germline (reference sequence). The DNA of the CDR3 is TGTGCCAGCAGCCCTGAACCGGGACAGGGGGCACCCCTCCACTTT. Encoded protein: CASSPEPGQGAPLHF.

The CDR3 DNA reads TGTGCCACCAGTGATTCATGGACTAGCGGGGCAAACACCATATATTTT. Encoded protein: CATSDSWTSGANTIYF. The chain has TRBV24-1 and TRBJ1-3, with D possibly TRBD1 on 5 matching bases. This CDR3 spans 16 amino acids. V lost 2 bases and J lost 6, with 16 bases in between. CDR1 and CDR2 (germline): KGHDR, SFDVKD.

The gene calls are TRBV24-1 and TRBJ2-2, with D unresolved. CDR1 KGHDR and CDR2 SFDVKD come from the germline V gene. The length of the CDR3 is 14 residues. Trimming removed 7 bases from V and 1 base from J, with 9 bases in between. CDR3 region: CATRGRLNTGELFF. In DNA, the CDR3 is TGTGCCACCAGGGGCAGGTTGAACACCGGGGAGCTGTTTTTT.

This clonotype occurred once. This rearrangement joins TRBV14 to TRBJ1-4; D perhaps matches TRBD1 (6 bases). Per the germline V gene, CDR1 is SGHDN and CDR2 is FVKESK. This CDR3 region has 20 residues. Trimming cost V 2 bases and J 2 bases, with 24 bases left between them. For the CDR3, the DNA is TGTGCCAGCAGCCAACAAAACGCTCCGGCCAGGGGTGGCACTAATGAAAAACTGTTTTTT. It yields the protein CASSQQNAPARGGTNEKLFF.

This clonotype was counted between two and nine times. One end of the junction is discordant with germline, which a read error may explain. This sequence joins TRBV7-2 and TRBJ2-5, with 11 bases lining up with TRBD2. The CDR3 is made up of 17 amino acids. Germline-derived CDR1 and CDR2 are SGHTA and FQGNSA. The CDR3, as DNA: TGCGCCAGCAGCCTTCTAGGACTAGCGGGCTATCAAGAGACCCAGTACTTC. Translating it yields CASSLLGLAGYQETQYF.

This clonotype was recorded at least ten times. V and J are TRBV7-2 and TRBJ1-6; TRBD1 matches at 8 bases. Germline V lookup: CDR1 SGHTA, CDR2 FQGNSA. This CDR3 has 14 amino acids. Losses at the gene ends were 3 bases for V and 17 bases for J; bases not matched to a gene: 12. The CDR3 DNA reads as TGTGCCAGCAGCTTTTCCGGACAGGGTGCGGTAGTCCACTTT. Amino acid sequence: CASSFSGQGAVVHF.

This clonotype has ten or more counts. V gene TRBV2 combines with J gene TRBJ1-6, with 8 nucleotides matching TRBD1. Per germline, CDR1 SNHLY and CDR2 FYNNEI. V lost 3 bases and J lost 9; bases outside the gene matches: 13. This CDR3 region has 17 residues. CDR3 in amino acids: CASSETGQGALGSPLHF. The CDR3 coding sequence is TGTGCCAGCAGTGAGACGGGGCAGGGGGCGCTTGGTTCACCCCTCCACTTT.

In DNA form, the CDR3 reads TGTGCCATCAGTCGGACAGGGATAGAGACCCAGTACTTC. Its translation: CAISRTGIETQYF. V gene TRBV10-3 combines with J gene TRBJ2-5, with 8 bases fitting TRBD1. V dropped 5 bases and J dropped 4; count of bases not matched to a gene: 3. There are 13 residues in the CDR3. In germline, CDR1 is ENHRY, CDR2 SYGVKD.

The chain joins TRBV20-1 to TRBJ1-1; unclear D gene. The V end lost 5 bases, the J end lost 4 bases, and 14 bases lay between the germline ends. The CDR3 spans 13 residues. Germline assignment: CDR1 DFQATT and CDR2 SNEGSKA (reference sequence). The CDR3 bases are TGCAGTGCTTCTTCCTTGGCTGGCACTGAAGCTTTCTTT. Its translation: CSASSLAGTEAFF.

This rearrangement joins TRBV24-1 to TRBJ2-6; 13 positions match TRBD2. CDR3 length: 15 residues. Per germline, CDR1 KGHDR and CDR2 SFDVKD. V lost 5 bases and J lost 11; bases outside the gene matches: 5. CDR3 bases: TGTGCCACCAGTGCCGGACTAGCGGGAGCCTACGTCCTGACTTTC. Amino acids: CATSAGLAGAYVLTF.

This clonotype appeared many times. This rearrangement joins TRBV7-9 to TRBJ1-5; D gene ambiguous. The V end lost 3 bases, the J end lost 1 base, and 10 bases lay between the germline ends. This CDR3 spans 15 amino acids. Germline assignment: CDR1 SEHNR and CDR2 FQNEAQ (reference sequence). CDR3 region: CASSFDGSSNQPQHF. The CDR3 nucleotides are TGTGCCAGCAGCTTCGATGGTTCGAGCAATCAGCCCCAGCATTTT.

The V gene is TRBV15, the J gene TRBJ2-5, with 12 bases lining up with TRBD2. Germline CDR1 and CDR2: LNHNV and YYDKDF (reference sequence). The CDR3 consists of 15 residues. V trimming: 3 bases; J trimming: 4 bases; junction bases outside the gene matches: 3. The CDR3 DNA reads TGTGCCACCAGCAGGACTAGCGGGGGTTTAGAGACCCAGTACTTC. Translation: CATSRTSGGLETQYF.

This chain uses TRBV11-2 with TRBJ2-7, with TRBD1 identical over 7 bases. Germline CDR1 reads SGHAT; CDR2 reads FQNNGV. Unmatched junction bases numbered 6, after V lost 4 bases and J lost 0 bases. This CDR3 has 15 amino acids. The CDR3 protein is CASSSLQGSSYEQYF. CDR3 coding DNA: TGTGCCAGCAGCTCCTTACAGGGGAGCTCCTACGAGCAGTACTTC.

V is TRBV7-2 and J is TRBJ1-2; possibly TRBD1 for D (6 bases). V lost 2 bases and J lost 5, with 15 bases in between. The CDR3 totals 15 residues. In germline, CDR1 is SGHTA, CDR2 FQGNSA. In DNA, the CDR3 is TGTGCCAGCAGCTTATCCCCAGGGGATTATTATGGCTACACCTTC. Its translation is CASSLSPGDYYGYTF.

The chain carries TRBV2 and TRBJ1-1; D is unresolved. The V gene's germline CDR1 is SNHLY and CDR2 FYNNEI. The CDR3 totals 13 residues. Between the trimmed V and J ends, which lost 4 bases and 4 bases, there was a span of 10 bases. The CDR3 is CASSVREGTEAFF. In DNA form, the CDR3 reads TGTGCCAGCAGTGTCAGAGAGGGCACTGAAGCTTTCTTT.

At least ten counts were recorded for this clonotype. The chain combines TRBV20-1 with TRBJ1-2; maybe TRBD1 (6 bases). The CDR3 sequence is 11 residues long. V lost 5 bases and J lost 8, with 12 bases in between. The germline gives CDR1 DFQATT, CDR2 SNEGSKA (reference sequence). The CDR3: CSAATGMGYTF. CDR3 in DNA: TGCAGTGCTGCGACAGGAATGGGCTACACCTTC.

This clonotype was observed many times. This chain links TRBV10-2 with TRBJ2-7, with unresolved D. The CDR3 is 13 amino acids. V was clipped by 7 bases and J by 2 bases, with 12 bases between them. Per germline, CDR1 WSHSY and CDR2 SAAADI. Here the CDR3 reads CASTPVRTYEQYF. Here the CDR3 DNA reads TGCGCCAGCACTCCCGTTAGAACCTACGAGCAGTACTTC.

This clonotype was recorded a few times. V and J are TRBV6-4 and TRBJ1-6; 8 bases map to TRBD1. Germline V lookup: CDR1 MRHNA, CDR2 SNTAGT. V lost 8 bases and J lost 5; bases outside the gene matches: 8. CDR3 size: 15 residues. The CDR3 region has the DNA TGTGCCAGCCGCAGCCAGGGGGCTGATAATTCACCCCTCCACTTT. It translates to CASRSQGADNSPLHF.

The J gene is TRBJ1-2, the V gene TRBV19; possibly TRBD1 for D (5 bases). The CDR3 length is 14 residues. V shed 3 bases and J shed 8 bases, with 16 bases lying between them. Germline V gene data show CDR1 as LNHDA and CDR2 as SQIVND (reference sequence). CDR3 loop: CASSIGPVQGGYTF. For the CDR3, the DNA is TGTGCCAGTAGTATCGGCCCAGTTCAGGGCGGCTACACCTTC.

A note on this clonotype: One end of the junction does not line up with germline, which may come from a read error. V and J are TRBV7-2 and TRBJ2-3; 10 bases align to TRBD1. Germline assignment: CDR1 SGHTA and CDR2 FQGNSA. This CDR3 contains 16 residues. The CDR3 loop reads CASSSPGQGIADTLYF. CDR3 in DNA: TGTGCCAGCAGTTCCCCGGGACAGGGGATCGCAGATACGCTGTATTTT. The full variable domain, in which reference TRBV7-2 and TRBJ2-3 provide the parts outside the CDR3, is GAGVSQSPSNKVTEKGKDVELRCDPISGHTALYWYRQSLGQGLEFLIYFQGNSAPDKSGLPSDRFSAERTGGSVSTLTIQRTQQEDSAVYLCASSSPGQGIADTLYFGPGTRLTVL.

This clonotype was seen only a few times. The V and J genes are TRBV2 and TRBJ1-1, with D possibly TRBD1 on 5 matching bases. Per germline, CDR1 SNHLY and CDR2 FYNNEI. Deletions cut 7 bases from V and 10 bases from J, with 22 bases between. The CDR3 runs to 14 residues. The CDR3 bases are TGTGCCAGCACCTTGGAGGGAAACCGGGGCCTAGCTTTCTTT. It codes for CASTLEGNRGLAFF.

The chain links TRBV20-1 to TRBJ1-1; no clear D gene. Germline values: CDR1 DFQATT, CDR2 SNEGSKA (reference sequence). The CDR3 spans 12 residues. Between the trimmed V and J ends, which lost 8 bases and 2 bases, there was a span of 12 bases. This chain's CDR3 is CSPKWINTEAFF. For the CDR3, the DNA is TGCAGTCCTAAGTGGATTAACACTGAAGCTTTCTTT.